The TCR beta chain described here comes from a study of cytomegalovirus exposure and HLA in healthy donors. Study results and caveats: After further analysis at a later stage, 16,951 TCR beta sequences were associated with HLA alleles at 0.05 false discovery rate. A later analysis reported that several of the most significant clusters appeared to be linked to common viral pathogens, among them Epstein-Barr virus.

The CDR3 spans 13 residues. Trimming shortened V by 5 bases and J by 3 bases, and 9 bases separated the two germline ends. In germline, CDR1 is SGDLS, CDR2 YYNGEE. Primers: 60 Vbeta forward and 13 Jbeta reverse. Some clones are missing from TCRdb's copy, which holds only in-frame ones; the method was immunoSEQ multiplex PCR. There are approximately 130,000 clones in the sample; 85% occur only once, and 6% to 8% lies in the top ten. This clone was found once. Antigen unknown. This receptor was obtained from a woman in her 30s in good health and CMV-seropositive. Source material: PBMCs. The V and J genes are TRBV9 and TRBJ1-3; TRBD1 is a possible D gene (5 bases). CDR3 sequence (DNA): TGTGCCAGCAGAGGGGCAGTTGGAAACACCATATATTTT. Its translation is CASRGAVGNTIYF.